Presented here are 23 T cell receptor beta chains from one specimen sequenced in a study of blood T cell repertoires in COVID-19. This table comes from immunoSEQ multiplex PCR, and its TCRdb copy is limited to in-frame clones, with some not included. This sample has approximately 140,000 clones, with about 81% found just once. The sequenced material came from peripheral blood. The receptors come from a woman of 80 years or more with acute or convalescent COVID-19.

V gene TRBV7-9 combines with J gene TRBJ1-4; 9 nucleotides line up with TRBD1. The length of the CDR3 is 14 residues. Germline CDR1 reads SEHNR; CDR2 reads FQNEAQ (reference sequence). Trimming removed 5 bases from V and 7 bases from J; junction bases left unmatched: 5. In DNA, the CDR3 is TGTGCCAGCAGCCCCCGGGACAGGGTTGAAAAACTGTTTTTT. As protein: CASSPRDRVEKLFF.

This chain connects TRBV6-5 to TRBJ1-1; 7 positions agree with TRBD1. From germline, CDR1 is MNHEY and CDR2 SVGAGI. This CDR3 comprises 14 residues. V was pared by 6 bases and J by 0 bases, with 4 bases of the junction left unmatched. The chain's CDR3 is CASSQGQLNTEAFF. The CDR3 bases are TGTGCCAGCAGCCAGGGACAGCTGAACACTGAAGCTTTCTTT.

J is TRBJ2-3 and V is TRBV19, with 14 bases that match TRBD2. The CDR3 totals 15 residues. Germline loops: CDR1 LNHDA, CDR2 SQIVND (reference sequence). V dropped 6 bases and J dropped 5; count of bases not matched to a gene: 4. The DNA of the CDR3 is TGTGCCAGTAGCGGGACTAGCGGGGGTCAAGATACGCAGTATTTT. Translated, it gives CASSGTSGGQDTQYF.

This clone appeared a single time. The CDR3 region is CAWSSGIGGETQYF. CDR3 sequence (DNA): TGTGCCTGGAGCTCAGGGATTGGAGGGGAGACCCAGTACTTC. V usage is TRBV30 and J usage is TRBJ2-5, with D possibly TRBD2 on 6 matching bases. Between the trimmed V and J ends, which lost 3 bases and 5 bases, there was a span of 16 bases. CDR1 is GTSNPN and CDR2 is SVGIG in the germline V gene (reference sequence). This CDR3 region has 14 residues.

This chain joins TRBV7-6 and TRBJ1-4; D gene unclear. The CDR3 length is 14 residues. Germline V gene data show CDR1 as SGHVS and CDR2 as FNYEAQ. V was trimmed by 6 bases and J by 7 bases, leaving 15 bases between them. The CDR3 bases are TGTGCCAGCAGTCCAGAAGTGCGGGGTGAAAAACTGTTTTTT. As protein: CASSPEVRGEKLFF.

The chain is built from TRBV11-2 and TRBJ1-2; D perhaps matches TRBD1 (5 bases). Between the trimmed V and J ends, which lost 5 bases and 0 bases, there was a span of 13 bases. This CDR3 contains 15 residues. CDR1 and CDR2 from the germline V gene are SGHAT and FQNNGV. CDR3 nucleotides: TGTGCCAGCAGCCCCTCGGGGGAAGCTAACTATGGCTACACCTTC. Translating gives CASSPSGEANYGYTF.

The rearrangement uses TRBV7-9 and TRBJ1-1; TRBD1 might be the D (6 bases). Germline assignment: CDR1 SEHNR and CDR2 FQNEAQ (reference sequence). Between the trimmed V and J ends, which lost 5 bases and 6 bases, there was a span of 13 bases. The CDR3 runs to 13 residues. The CDR3 loop reads CASSPGQLAEAFF. The CDR3 DNA sequence: TGTGCCAGCAGCCCCGGACAGTTGGCTGAAGCTTTCTTT. Full variable domain (outside the CDR3, taken from reference TRBV7-9 and TRBJ1-1): DTGVSQNPRHKITKRGQNVTFRCDPISEHNRLYWYRQTLGQGPEFLTYFQNEAQLEKSRLLSDRFSAERPKGSFSTLEIQRTEQGDSAMYLCASSPGQLAEAFFGQGTRLTVV.

The chain combines TRBV7-2 with TRBJ2-1, with TRBD1 matching 9 bases. CDR1 and CDR2 from the germline V gene are SGHTA and FQGNSA. V gave up 6 bases and J gave up 9 bases; unmatched junction bases: 12. The CDR3 loop spans 15 amino acids. The CDR3 spells CASSRTPGQGSEQFF. CDR3 nucleotide sequence: TGTGCCAGCAGTAGAACACCGGGACAGGGTAGTGAGCAGTTCTTC.

The rearrangement links TRBV5-5 to TRBJ2-7, with 8 bases fitting TRBD1. Germline assignment: CDR1 SGHKS and CDR2 YYEKEE (reference sequence). CDR3 length: 15 amino acids. The junction had 4 bases not matched to a gene; V was cut back by 0 bases and J by 2 bases. The CDR3 region is CASSLVSDRAYEQYF. CDR3 sequence (DNA): TGTGCCAGCAGCTTGGTTTCGGACAGGGCCTACGAGCAGTACTTC.

The chain is built from TRBV11-2 and TRBJ1-2, with D unclear. The CDR3 runs to 16 residues. Germline values: CDR1 SGHAT, CDR2 FQNNGV. V lost 1 base to trimming and J lost 4 bases, with 16 bases between them. CDR3 protein: CASSLVRGLFPYGYTF. As DNA, the CDR3 is TGTGCCAGCAGCTTAGTCCGGGGTCTATTTCCCTATGGCTACACCTTC.

The CDR3 coding sequence is TGTGCCAGTCGCGAGGGGGGGCGCGGCTATGGCTACACCTTC. Translation gives CASREGGRGYGYTF. The chain employs TRBV19 and TRBJ1-2; a weak D match, TRBD1 (6 bases). The CDR3 has 14 residues. Per germline, CDR1 LNHDA and CDR2 SQIVND (reference sequence). Trimming shortened V by 8 bases and J by 4 bases, and 17 bases separated the two germline ends.

V is TRBV5-5 and J is TRBJ1-5; D ambiguous. This CDR3 region has 15 residues. The ends were cut back, 0 bases at V and 6 bases at J, with 13 bases in the middle. CDR1 and CDR2 from the germline V gene are SGHKS and YYEKEE (reference sequence). CDR3 protein: CASSLAPRQSQPQHF. In nucleotides, the CDR3 is TGTGCCAGCAGCTTGGCTCCGCGACAAAGTCAGCCCCAGCATTTT.

This chain links TRBV11-2 with TRBJ2-7; 7 bases are a match to TRBD1. Trimming at V came to 0 bases and at J to 3 bases, leaving 2 bases not matched to a gene. Germline assignment: CDR1 SGHAT and CDR2 FQNNGV. The CDR3 spans 14 residues. The chain's CDR3 is CASSLDDRVYEQYF. The CDR3 coding sequence is TGTGCCAGCAGCTTAGACGACAGGGTCTACGAGCAGTACTTC. Filled out from reference TRBV11-2 and TRBJ2-7, the complete variable domain reads EAGVAQSPRYKIIEKRQSVAFWCNPISGHATLYWYQQILGQGPKLLIQFQNNGVVDDSQLPKDRFSAERLKGVDSTLKIQPAKLEDSAVYLCASSLDDRVYEQYFGPGTRLTVT.

The V and J genes are TRBV30 and TRBJ1-5; 8 positions agree with TRBD1. After removal of 0 bases from V and 4 bases from J, the junction contained 5 bases not matched to a gene. The length of the CDR3 is 15 residues. The germline V gene encodes CDR1 GTSNPN and CDR2 SVGIG (reference sequence). The CDR3 nucleotides read TGTGCCTGGAGTGTCCTCGGGACAGGTAATCAGCCCCAGCATTTT. This translates into CAWSVLGTGNQPQHF. The full variable domain, in which reference TRBV30 and TRBJ1-5 provide the parts outside the CDR3, is SQTIHQWPATLVQPVGSPLSLECTVEGTSNPNLYWYRQAAGRGLQLLFYSVGIGQISSEVPQNLSASRPQDRQFILSSKKLLLSDSGFYLCAWSVLGTGNQPQHFGDGTRLSIL.

CDR3 coding DNA: TGCGCCAGCAGCCCGGGTGCTACTAGGGCAGATACGCAGTATTTT. It translates to CASSPGATRADTQYF. The chain carries TRBV5-1 and TRBJ2-3; TRBD2 might be the D (5 bases). In germline, CDR1 is SGHRS, CDR2 YFSETQ. Trimming took off 4 bases at V and 4 bases at J, with 16 bases between the two ends. CDR3 length: 15 residues.

V is TRBV7-2 and J is TRBJ2-5, with 7 nucleotides matching TRBD2. The CDR3 is 14 residues long. With 4 bases clipped from V and 3 bases from J, the junction kept 5 bases outside the gene matches. Per the germline V gene, CDR1 is SGHTA and CDR2 is FQGNSA. The CDR3 sequence: CASSSSGMKETQYF. CDR3 bases: TGTGCCAGCAGCTCAAGCGGGATGAAAGAGACCCAGTACTTC.

By sample fraction, this clone is medium-sized. The V call is TRBV5-6, the J call TRBJ2-7; possible D gene TRBD1, 5 bases. The germline V gene encodes CDR1 SGHDT and CDR2 YYEEEE. V gave up 1 base and J gave up 4 bases, with 15 bases separating them. CDR3 length equals 15 residues. The CDR3 DNA follows: TGTGCCAGCAGCTTGTGGGCGACAGAAGATTACGAGCAGTACTTC. The encoded protein is CASSLWATEDYEQYF. The entire variable domain, with the rest obtained from reference TRBV5-6 and TRBJ2-7, is as follows: DAGVTQSPTHLIKTRGQQVTLRCSPKSGHDTVSWYQQALGQGPQFIFQYYEEEERQRGNFPDRFSGHQFPNYSSELNVNALLLGDSALYLCASSLWATEDYEQYFGPGTRLTVT.

V and J are TRBV7-8 and TRBJ2-7; 9 positions agree with TRBD2. This CDR3 has 13 amino acids. Per germline, CDR1 SGHVS and CDR2 FQNEAQ. V lost 2 bases and J lost 7; bases outside the gene matches: 3. CDR3 in DNA: TGTGCCAGCAGCTTAAGGGCGGGAGGGGAGCAGTACTTC. Its protein is CASSLRAGGEQYF.

The chain has TRBV5-4 and TRBJ2-7; tentative D call: TRBD2 (7 bases). V was shortened by 3 bases and J by 6 bases, with 13 bases between the two germline ends. CDR1 SGHNT and CDR2 YYREEE come from the germline V gene (reference sequence). This CDR3 is built from 13 residues. The CDR3 spells CASSYREGLEQYF. The CDR3 nucleotides read TGTGCCAGCAGCTACAGGGAGGGTCTCGAGCAGTACTTC.

The V gene is TRBV7-9, the J gene TRBJ1-3, with D perhaps matching TRBD1 (5 bases). Trimming removed 0 bases at V and 1 base at J, with 7 bases between. Germline V gene sequence: CDR1 SEHNR, CDR2 FQNEAQ (reference sequence). The CDR3 spans 15 residues. CDR3 residues: CASSLAPGSGNTIYF. In nucleotides, the CDR3 is TGTGCCAGCAGCTTAGCACCAGGGTCTGGAAACACCATATATTTT.

This chain connects TRBV5-4 to TRBJ2-1; D unresolved. This CDR3 spans 14 amino acids. CDR1 and CDR2 from the germline V gene are SGHNT and YYREEE (reference sequence). Between the trimmed V and J ends, which lost 4 bases and 9 bases, there was a span of 17 bases. CDR3 sequence: CASSPTRAGGEQFF. The CDR3 nucleotides are TGTGCCAGCAGCCCTACACGCGCAGGTGGTGAGCAGTTCTTC.

The rearrangement joins TRBV5-4 to TRBJ2-1, with 9 bases aligning to TRBD2. V gave up 0 bases and J gave up 10 bases; unmatched junction bases: 20. The CDR3 length is 19 residues. CDR1 SGHNT and CDR2 YYREEE come from the germline V gene (reference sequence). CDR3 sequence: CASSLGSLYSSGVVREQFF. CDR3 nucleotide sequence: TGTGCCAGCAGCTTGGGGTCCTTGTACTCTAGCGGGGTGGTTAGGGAGCAGTTCTTC. Using reference TRBV5-4 and TRBJ2-1 for the parts outside the CDR3, the full variable domain is ETGVTQSPTHLIKTRGQQVTLRCSSQSGHNTVSWYQQALGQGPQFIFQYYREEENGRGNFPPRFSGLQFPNYSSELNVNALELDDSALYLCASSLGSLYSSGVVREQFFGPGTRLTVL.

The chain has TRBV30 and TRBJ2-1, with 9 nucleotides matching TRBD2. The CDR3 runs 14 residues. The trim removed 0 bases at V and 7 bases at J, leaving 4 bases unmatched. The V gene's germline CDR1 is GTSNPN and CDR2 SVGIG (reference sequence). The DNA of the CDR3 is TGTGCCTGGAGTGTACTAGCGGGCAAAAATGAGCAGTTCTTC. This translates into CAWSVLAGKNEQFF.